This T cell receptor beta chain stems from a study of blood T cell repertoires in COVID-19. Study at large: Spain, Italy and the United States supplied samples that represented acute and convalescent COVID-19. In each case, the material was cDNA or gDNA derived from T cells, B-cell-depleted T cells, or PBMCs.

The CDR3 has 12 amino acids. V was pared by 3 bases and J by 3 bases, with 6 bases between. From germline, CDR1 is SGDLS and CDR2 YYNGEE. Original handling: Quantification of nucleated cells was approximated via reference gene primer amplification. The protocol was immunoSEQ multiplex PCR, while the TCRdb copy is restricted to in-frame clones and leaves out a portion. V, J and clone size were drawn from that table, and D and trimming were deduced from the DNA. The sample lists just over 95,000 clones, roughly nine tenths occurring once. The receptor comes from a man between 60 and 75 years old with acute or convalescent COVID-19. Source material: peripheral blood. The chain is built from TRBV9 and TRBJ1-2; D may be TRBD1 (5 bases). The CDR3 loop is CASSEGYYGYTF. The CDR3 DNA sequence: TGTGCCAGCAGCGAGGGGTACTATGGCTACACCTTC.